A selection of T cell receptor beta chains follows, all from one sample in a study of OX40 agonist ivuxolimab in advanced cancers. Here immunoSEQ multiplex PCR was the method, and the copy in TCRdb shows in-frame clones only, minus some. The sample has some 64,000 clones, about 90% seen once. Sequencing used CD4+ or CD8+ T cells sorted from blood, obtained in a trial of the OX40 agonist ivuxolimab. These receptors came from an adult with an advanced solid tumor such as melanoma, head and neck, liver or kidney cancer. The CDR3 runs from the conserved cysteine through the conserved F or W. The D gene is left open where the match is weak. Some rows have no size entry. The others give once, few or many, or a class for an expanded clone.

d_call cdr3_length j_call clone_size v_call cdr3_aa cdr3_nt
NA 12 TRBJ1-2 few TRBV28 CASSPGEGGYTF TGTGCCAGCAGTCCCGGGGAGGGTGGCTACACCTTC
TRBD2 15 TRBJ2-7 once TRBV5-5 CASSLVGSRGDEQYF TGTGCCAGCAGCTTGGTTGGCAGCCGGGGGGACGAGCAGTACTTC
NA 13 TRBJ1-2 NA TRBV2 CASSEIGNYGYTF TGTGCCAGCAGTGAAATAGGGAACTATGGCTACACCTTC
NA 15 TRBJ2-3 NA TRBV6-5 CASSLGGASTDTQYF TGTGCCAGCAGCCTCGGCGGGGCGAGCACAGATACGCAGTATTTT
NA 13 TRBJ2-1 NA TRBV30 CAWTGVTYNEQFF TGTGCCTGGACGGGAGTCACCTACAATGAGCAGTTCTTC
NA 13 TRBJ1-4 NA TRBV4-1 CASSPGIREKLFF TGCGCCAGCAGCCCCGGGATCAGGGAAAAACTGTTTTTT
NA 15 TRBJ1-5 NA TRBV28 CASSRGTEGNQPQHF TGTGCCAGCAGTCGCGGGACCGAAGGCAATCAGCCCCAGCATTTT
TRBD1 15 TRBJ1-1 once TRBV28 CASSQARDRVTEAFF TGTGCCAGCAGTCAGGCTAGGGACAGGGTGACTGAAGCTTTCTTT
NA 12 TRBJ1-1 NA TRBV5-4 CASSLVNTEAFF TGTGCCAGCAGCTTGGTAAACACTGAAGCTTTCTTT
NA 12 TRBJ1-2 NA TRBV7-9 CASSSLGITGPF TGTGCCAGCAGCTCCTTAGGTATCACGGGACCCTTC
TRBD1 15 TRBJ2-1 NA TRBV27 CASSVYRGLYNEQFF TGTGCCAGCAGCGTCTACAGGGGGCTCTACAATGAGCAGTTCTTC
NA 14 TRBJ2-5 NA TRBV28 CASSFMTGRATQYF TGTGCCAGCAGTTTTATGACAGGGAGGGCGACCCAGTACTTC
NA 13 TRBJ2-6 NA TRBV7-8 CASTLSGANVLTF TGTGCCAGCACCTTGTCTGGGGCCAACGTCCTGACTTTC
NA 16 TRBJ2-3 NA TRBV4-3 CASSPDPGGLTDTQYF TGCGCCAGCAGCCCCGACCCGGGTGGCCTCACAGATACGCAGTATTTT
NA 13 TRBJ2-2 NA TRBV11-3 CASSLGDPGELFF TGTGCCAGCAGCTTAGGGGACCCCGGGGAGCTGTTTTTT
NA 18 TRBJ1-1 NA TRBV4-1 CASSQASPYRDYGTEAFF TGCGCCAGCAGCCAAGCAAGCCCATACAGGGATTATGGCACTGAAGCTTTCTTT
NA 15 TRBJ2-1 NA TRBV6-5 CASSSHGERYNEQFF TGTGCCAGCAGTTCGCACGGGGAACGTTACAATGAGCAGTTCTTC
NA 16 TRBJ2-7 once TRBV18 CASSIGQGWSSYEQYF TGTGCCAGCTCAATAGGGCAGGGGTGGAGCTCCTACGAGCAGTACTTC
NA 16 TRBJ1-5 NA TRBV4-1 CASSQVPGGTNQPQHF TGCGCCAGCAGCCAAGTGCCTGGGGGGACCAATCAGCCCCAGCATTTT